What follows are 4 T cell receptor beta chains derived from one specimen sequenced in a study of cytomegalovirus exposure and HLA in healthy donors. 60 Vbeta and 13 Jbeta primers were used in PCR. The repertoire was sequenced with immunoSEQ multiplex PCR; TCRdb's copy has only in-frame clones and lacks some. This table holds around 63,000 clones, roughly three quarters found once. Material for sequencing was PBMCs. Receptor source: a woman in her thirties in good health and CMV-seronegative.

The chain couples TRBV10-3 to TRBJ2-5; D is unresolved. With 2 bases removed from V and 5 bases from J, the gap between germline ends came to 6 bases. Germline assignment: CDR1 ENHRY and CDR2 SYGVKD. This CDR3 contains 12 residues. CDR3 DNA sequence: TGTGCCATCAGTGAGCAGTGGGAGACCCAGTACTTC. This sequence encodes CAISEQWETQYF.

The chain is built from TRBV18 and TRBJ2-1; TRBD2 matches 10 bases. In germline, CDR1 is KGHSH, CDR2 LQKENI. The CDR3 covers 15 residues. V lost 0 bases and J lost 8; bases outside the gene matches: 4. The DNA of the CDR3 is TGTGCCAGCTCACCACCGCTAGCGGGGGAGGATGAGCAGTTCTTC. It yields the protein CASSPPLAGEDEQFF.

The CDR3 here is CSGTTNTEAFF. The CDR3 coding sequence is TGTTCCGGGACAACGAACACTGAAGCTTTCTTT. The chain has TRBV7-9 and TRBJ1-1, with a possible D match to TRBD1 (6 bases). Germline-derived CDR1 and CDR2 are SEHNR and FQNEAQ (reference sequence). The CDR3 contains 11 residues.

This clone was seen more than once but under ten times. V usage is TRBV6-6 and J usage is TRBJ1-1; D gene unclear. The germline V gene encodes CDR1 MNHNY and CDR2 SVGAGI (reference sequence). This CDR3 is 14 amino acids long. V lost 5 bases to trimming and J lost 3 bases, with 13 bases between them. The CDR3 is CASSVTGVDTEAFF. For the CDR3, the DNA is TGTGCCAGCAGTGTGACGGGTGTTGACACTGAAGCTTTCTTT.